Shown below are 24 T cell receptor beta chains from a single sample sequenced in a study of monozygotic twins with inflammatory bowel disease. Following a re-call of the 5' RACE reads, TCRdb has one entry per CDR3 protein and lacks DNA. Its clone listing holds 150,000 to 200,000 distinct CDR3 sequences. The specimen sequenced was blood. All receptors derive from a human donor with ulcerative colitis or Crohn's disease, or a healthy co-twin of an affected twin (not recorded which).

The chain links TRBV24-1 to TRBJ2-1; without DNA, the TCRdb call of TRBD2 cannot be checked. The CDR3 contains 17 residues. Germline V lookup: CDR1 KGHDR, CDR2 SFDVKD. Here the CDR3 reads CATSPFRREGFYNEQFF.

The CDR3 sequence is CSARAQLSGGATKETQYF. This chain connects TRBV20-1 to TRBJ2-5; TCRdb selects TRBD2, and the lack of DNA leaves this call unchecked. Germline assignment: CDR1 DFQATT and CDR2 SNEGSKA (reference sequence). This CDR3 spans 18 amino acids.

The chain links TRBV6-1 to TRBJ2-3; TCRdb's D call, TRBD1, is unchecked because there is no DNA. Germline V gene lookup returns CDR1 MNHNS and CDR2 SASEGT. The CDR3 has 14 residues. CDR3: CAGVGYLGTDTQYF.

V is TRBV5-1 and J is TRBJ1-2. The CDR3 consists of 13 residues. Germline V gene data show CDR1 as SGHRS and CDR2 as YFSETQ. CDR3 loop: CASSADRADGYTF.

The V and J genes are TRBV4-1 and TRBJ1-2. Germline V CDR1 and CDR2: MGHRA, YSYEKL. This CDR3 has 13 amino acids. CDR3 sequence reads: CASSQDNGYGYTF.

The CDR3 here is CASSPRKGAWTGELFF. J is TRBJ2-2 and V is TRBV7-2; TCRdb's assignment of TRBD1 cannot be checked, as there is no DNA. This CDR3 has 16 residues. Germline CDR1 and CDR2: SGHTA and FQGNSA.

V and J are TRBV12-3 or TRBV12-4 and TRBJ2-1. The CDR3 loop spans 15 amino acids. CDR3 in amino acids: CASSLAGGPHNEQFF.

CDR3 region: CAISESAGSPTDTQYF. The gene calls are TRBV10-3 and TRBJ2-3; the TCRdb call, TRBD1, lacks DNA for checking. Germline lookup yields CDR1 ENHRY and CDR2 SYGVKD. The CDR3 has 16 residues.

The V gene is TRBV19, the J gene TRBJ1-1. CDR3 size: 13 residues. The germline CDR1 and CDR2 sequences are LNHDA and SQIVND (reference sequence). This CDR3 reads CASSIMTGTEAFF.

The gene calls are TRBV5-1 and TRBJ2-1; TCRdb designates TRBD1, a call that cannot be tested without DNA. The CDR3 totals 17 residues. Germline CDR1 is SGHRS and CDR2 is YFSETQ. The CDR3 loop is CASSLDPPGQGIYEQFF.

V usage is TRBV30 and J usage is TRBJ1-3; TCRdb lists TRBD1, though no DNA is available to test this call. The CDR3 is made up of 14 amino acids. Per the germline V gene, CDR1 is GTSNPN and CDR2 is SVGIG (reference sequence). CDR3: CAWRNTGIGNTIYF.

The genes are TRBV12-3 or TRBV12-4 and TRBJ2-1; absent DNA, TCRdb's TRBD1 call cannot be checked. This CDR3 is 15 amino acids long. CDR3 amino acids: CASSQRDPPVDEQFF.

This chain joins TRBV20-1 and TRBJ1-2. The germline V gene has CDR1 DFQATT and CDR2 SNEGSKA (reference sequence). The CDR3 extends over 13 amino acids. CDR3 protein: CSARGTGGYGYTF.

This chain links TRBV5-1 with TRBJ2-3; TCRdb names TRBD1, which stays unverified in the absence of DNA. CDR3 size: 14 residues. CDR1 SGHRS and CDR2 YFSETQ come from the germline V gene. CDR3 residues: CASSPGQGPDTQYF.

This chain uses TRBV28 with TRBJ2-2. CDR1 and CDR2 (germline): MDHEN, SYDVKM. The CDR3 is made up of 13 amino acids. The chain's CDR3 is CASSLWQTGELFF. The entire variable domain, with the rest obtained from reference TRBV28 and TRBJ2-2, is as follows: DVKVTQSSRYLVKRTGEKVFLECVQDMDHENMFWYRQDPGLGLRLIYFSYDVKMKEKGDIPEGYSVSREKKERFSLILESASTNQTSMYLCASSLWQTGELFFGEGSRLTVL.

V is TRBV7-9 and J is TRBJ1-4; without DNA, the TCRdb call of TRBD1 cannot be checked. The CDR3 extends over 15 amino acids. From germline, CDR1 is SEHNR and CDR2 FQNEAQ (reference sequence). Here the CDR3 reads CASSLGGGVNEKLFF.

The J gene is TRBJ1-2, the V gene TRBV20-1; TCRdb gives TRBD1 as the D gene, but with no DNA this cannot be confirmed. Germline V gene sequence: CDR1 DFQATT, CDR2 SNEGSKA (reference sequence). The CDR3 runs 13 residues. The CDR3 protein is CSANLGTNYGYTF.

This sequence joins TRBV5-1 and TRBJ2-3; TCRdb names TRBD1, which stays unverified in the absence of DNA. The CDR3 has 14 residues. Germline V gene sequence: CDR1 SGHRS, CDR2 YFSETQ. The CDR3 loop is CASSPGQGADTQYF.

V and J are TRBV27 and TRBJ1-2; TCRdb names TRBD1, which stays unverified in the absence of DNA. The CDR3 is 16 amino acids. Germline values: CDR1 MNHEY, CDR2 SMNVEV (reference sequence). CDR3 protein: CASGPTGGGSNYGYTF.

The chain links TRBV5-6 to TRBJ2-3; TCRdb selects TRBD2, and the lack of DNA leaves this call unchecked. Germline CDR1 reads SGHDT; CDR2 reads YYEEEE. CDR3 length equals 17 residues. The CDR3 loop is CASSLRLAGETTDTQYF. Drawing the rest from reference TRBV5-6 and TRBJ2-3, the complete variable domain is DAGVTQSPTHLIKTRGQQVTLRCSPKSGHDTVSWYQQALGQGPQFIFQYYEEEERQRGNFPDRFSGHQFPNYSSELNVNALLLGDSALYLCASSLRLAGETTDTQYFGPGTRLTVL.

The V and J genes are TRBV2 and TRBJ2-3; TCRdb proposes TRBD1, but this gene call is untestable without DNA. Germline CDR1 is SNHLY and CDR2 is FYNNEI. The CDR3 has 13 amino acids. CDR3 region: CASRMTGADTQYF.

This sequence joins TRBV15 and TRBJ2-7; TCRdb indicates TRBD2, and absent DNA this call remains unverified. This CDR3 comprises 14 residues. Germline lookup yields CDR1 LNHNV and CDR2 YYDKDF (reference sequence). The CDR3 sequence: CATRGAGGPYEQYF.

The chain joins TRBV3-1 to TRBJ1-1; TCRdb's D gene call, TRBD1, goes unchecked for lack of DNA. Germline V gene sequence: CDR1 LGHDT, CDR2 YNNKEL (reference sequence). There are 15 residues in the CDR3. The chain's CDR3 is CASSPWDTQNTEAFF.

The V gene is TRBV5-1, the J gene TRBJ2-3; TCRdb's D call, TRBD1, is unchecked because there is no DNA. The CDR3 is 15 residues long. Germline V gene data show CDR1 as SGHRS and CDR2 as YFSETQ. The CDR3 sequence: CASRPDSRSTDTQYF.